These 17 T cell receptor beta chains originate from one sample sequenced in a study of cytomegalovirus exposure and HLA in healthy donors (dated by TCRdb to about 2017). Receptor libraries were prepared by the immunoSEQ multiplex PCR assay. A mixture of 60 forward primers for TCR Vbeta segments and 13 reverse primers for TCR Jbeta segments was used in the multiplex PCR. Here the immuneACCESS table is served through TCRdb, limited to in-frame sequences with V and J called. Missing clones are a known gap in these copies; in checked studies unresolved V genes cover under half, and the rest lacks a known reason. The sample data list about 86,000 clones, and around 71% of these were observed just once. The ten largest make up about 7.7% of the sample. The sample was PBMCs. The receptors were gathered from a man aged 60 to 75 in good health and CMV-seronegative.

The chain employs TRBV19 and TRBJ2-7; D perhaps matches TRBD2 (5 bases). The CDR3 has 13 amino acids. Trimming stripped 4 bases from V and 7 bases from J, with 14 bases between. CDR1 is LNHDA and CDR2 is SQIVND in the germline V gene (reference sequence). CDR3 in amino acids: CASSTIPSGEQYF. The CDR3 region has the DNA TGTGCCAGTAGTACTATCCCTTCGGGGGAGCAGTACTTC.

This chain uses TRBV10-3 with TRBJ2-3; D uncertain. Trimming took off 7 bases at V and 5 bases at J, with 13 bases between the two ends. Germline values: CDR1 ENHRY, CDR2 SYGVKD. This CDR3 has 13 amino acids. CDR3 sequence (DNA): TGTGCCATCAAACCTCCAAGAGAAGATACGCAGTATTTT. It translates to CAIKPPREDTQYF.

The CDR3 sequence is CASSYSKARGWTEAFF. The CDR3 DNA sequence: TGTGCCAGCAGTTACTCGAAGGCACGGGGTTGGACTGAAGCTTTCTTT. The chain combines TRBV6-5 with TRBJ1-1; no reliable D call. The CDR3 extends over 16 amino acids. V shed 0 bases and J shed 5 bases, with 16 bases lying between them. Germline V CDR1 and CDR2: MNHEY, SVGAGI.

The V and J genes are TRBV4-1 and TRBJ2-5, with D possibly being TRBD2 (6 bases). Trimming cost V 2 bases and J 3 bases, with 13 bases left between them. Germline V CDR1 and CDR2: MGHRA, YSYEKL. The CDR3 loop spans 15 amino acids. In DNA form, the CDR3 reads TGCGCCAGCAGCCAAACCCGGGACTCCAAAGAGACCCAGTACTTC. Amino acids: CASSQTRDSKETQYF.

The V gene is TRBV7-9, the J gene TRBJ2-3; no clear D gene. Trimming shortened V by 6 bases and J by 2 bases, and 9 bases separated the two germline ends. The CDR3 extends over 13 amino acids. CDR1 is SEHNR and CDR2 is FQNEAQ in the germline V gene (reference sequence). CDR3 sequence: CASSLLNTDTQYF. CDR3 coding DNA: TGTGCCAGCAGTTTACTAAACACAGATACGCAGTATTTT.

This sequence joins TRBV29-1 and TRBJ1-1; TRBD1 matches 9 bases. V was clipped by 6 bases and J by 5 bases; unmatched bases: 1. CDR1 and CDR2 (germline): SQVTM, ANQGSEA. The CDR3 sequence is 11 residues long. The DNA for the CDR3 is TGCAGCGTAGGACAGGGGACTGAAGCTTTCTTT. Translating it yields CSVGQGTEAFF.

The CDR3 reads CASNPTWRGGGEQFF. DNA of the CDR3: TGTGCCAGCAACCCGACGTGGCGGGGGGGCGGTGAGCAGTTCTTC. The chain recombines TRBV21-1 with TRBJ2-1; TRBD2 is taken as the D call from the table, unchecked against the DNA. TRBV21-1 is a pseudogene segment. The CDR3 extends over 15 amino acids.

The chain couples TRBV19 to TRBJ2-7; 9 bases fit TRBD2. Germline V CDR1 and CDR2: LNHDA, SQIVND (reference sequence). This CDR3 comprises 16 residues. V shed 6 bases, J shed 1 base, and the junction held 10 bases outside the gene matches. This CDR3 is CASRDLAGPTSYEQYF. CDR3 DNA sequence: TGTGCCAGTAGGGATCTAGCGGGACCTACTTCCTACGAGCAGTACTTC.

The rearrangement joins TRBV21-1 to TRBJ1-4; TRBD1, the table's D call, lacks a check against the DNA. TRBV21-1 is described as a pseudogene. The CDR3 consists of 15 residues. CDR3 in amino acids: CASSKQGAANEKLFF. The CDR3 DNA is TGTGCCAGCAGCAAACAGGGGGCGGCTAATGAAAAACTGTTTTTT.

The chain joins TRBV28 to TRBJ2-1; 13 bases are a match to TRBD2. Germline trimming cut 5 bases from V and 8 bases from J; bases unmatched to any gene: 15. Germline assignment: CDR1 MDHEN and CDR2 SYDVKM. This CDR3 is 18 amino acids long. CDR3 sequence: CASSTDVGLAGATYEQFF. In nucleotides, the CDR3 is TGTGCCAGCAGTACGGACGTAGGACTAGCGGGGGCCACTTATGAGCAGTTCTTC.

The chain combines TRBV4-1 with TRBJ2-6; 9 positions match TRBD1. The CDR3 totals 20 residues. From germline, CDR1 is MGHRA and CDR2 YSYEKL. V lost 1 base and J lost 3; bases outside the gene matches: 13. In DNA form, the CDR3 reads TGCGCCAGCAGCCAAGGTAACGACAGGGGGACGATCCTTGGGGCCAACGTCCTGACTTTC. This gives the protein CASSQGNDRGTILGANVLTF.

V gene TRBV4-3 combines with J gene TRBJ2-7; 8 bases align to TRBD2. V lost 1 base to trimming and J lost 2 bases; unmatched junction nucleotides: 4. Germline assignment: CDR1 LGHNA and CDR2 YSLEER. The CDR3 runs to 15 residues. The CDR3 DNA reads as TGCGCCAGCAGCCAAGGGGCGCGGGGGGCCTACGAGCAGTACTTC. It specifies CASSQGARGAYEQYF.

This clone was seen more than once but under ten times. This chain joins TRBV6-5 and TRBJ2-6; D ambiguous. Germline V gene data show CDR1 as MNHEY and CDR2 as SVGAGI. The CDR3 has 15 residues. Trimming shortened V by 5 bases and J by 4 bases, and 12 bases separated the two germline ends. The DNA for the CDR3 is TGTGCCAGCAGTGCTCCAATGACAGGGGCCAACGTCCTGACTTTC. It encodes CASSAPMTGANVLTF.

This clone has a handful of counts. V usage is TRBV5-1 and J usage is TRBJ2-1; TRBD2 matches 7 bases. V gave up 3 bases and J gave up 5 bases; unmatched junction bases: 5. Germline values: CDR1 SGHRS, CDR2 YFSETQ. The CDR3 sequence is 14 residues long. The CDR3 DNA sequence: TGCGCCAGCAGCTCAGCGAGCGGGAACAATGAGCAGTTCTTC. Protein sequence: CASSSASGNNEQFF. Drawing the rest from reference TRBV5-1 and TRBJ2-1, the complete variable domain is KAGVTQTPRYLIKTRGQQVTLSCSPISGHRSVSWYQQTPGQGLQFLFEYFSETQRNKGNFPGRFSGRQFSNSRSEMNVSTLELGDSALYLCASSSASGNNEQFFGPGTRLTVL.

This clone showed up just once. Other nucleotide sequences from this sample produce the same CDR3. The V and J genes are TRBV5-1 and TRBJ1-5, with D tentatively TRBD1 (5 bases). V lost 0 bases and J 0 bases, leaving 7 bases between the germline ends. Germline V gene lookup returns CDR1 SGHRS and CDR2 YFSETQ. The CDR3 runs to 15 residues. CDR3 loop: CASSLGGGSNQPQHF. The CDR3 DNA is TGCGCCAGCAGCTTGGGGGGGGGTAGCAATCAGCCCCAGCATTTT.

The chain has TRBV10-3 and TRBJ2-3, with D tentatively TRBD2 (5 bases). Trimming took off 3 bases at V and 2 bases at J, with 18 bases between the two ends. This CDR3 has 17 residues. Germline V gene sequence: CDR1 ENHRY, CDR2 SYGVKD. The CDR3 reads CAISDPADREFTDTQYF. CDR3 sequence (DNA): TGTGCCATCAGTGACCCCGCGGACCGGGAATTCACAGATACGCAGTATTTT.

The chain joins TRBV5-1 to TRBJ1-1; D is unresolved. The V gene's germline CDR1 is SGHRS and CDR2 YFSETQ. This CDR3 contains 13 residues. V gave up 2 bases and J gave up 2 bases, with 7 bases separating them. The CDR3 reads CASSFNTNTEAFF. In nucleotides, the CDR3 is TGCGCCAGCAGCTTTAATACTAACACTGAAGCTTTCTTT.